The clone carrying this T cell receptor (beta chain) was observed a handful of times. Its specificity is unknown. The entry originates in a study of T-cell reconstitution after alpha-beta-depleted transplantation in children. Study-level points and caveats: There were some patients whose high TCRbeta diversity at day 60 came from surviving recipient T cells and thymic progenitors. Approximately two months post-transplant, alpha-beta T cells reportedly originated from several hundred expanded graft clones. T-cell counts and diversity at one year following transplant were attributed mainly to newly produced T cells.

TCRbeta library preparation incorporated unique molecular identifiers. MiXCR was run by TCRdb on the PCR reads, yielding one entry per CDR3 protein. Among 800,000 to 1,000,000 distinct CDR3 sequences, under 30% were seen once, and the ten largest hold 28%. CDR1 SGHTA and CDR2 FQGNSA come from the germline V gene. The CDR3 has 15 residues. V was trimmed by 5 bases and J by 8 bases, leaving 19 bases between them. This rearrangement joins TRBV7-2 to TRBJ2-1, with a possible D match to TRBD1 (6 bases). Here the sequenced sample was PBMCs, mostly from graft donor cells, taken 360 days after TCRalphabeta/CD19-depleted stem cell transplant. The receptor was isolated from a boy less than two years old who had a stem cell transplant for SCID, so the T cells may come from the graft donor. This CDR3 is CASSLGGGAVDEQFF. CDR3 coding DNA: TGTGCCAGCAGCCTAGGGGGTGGAGCGGTGGATGAGCAGTTCTTC.